This T cell receptor (beta chain) was recovered during a study of cytomegalovirus exposure and HLA in healthy donors. General study findings and limits: The study recorded 160 or so TCR beta chains that were cytomegalovirus-associated.

The junction had 7 bases not matched to a gene; V was cut back by 5 bases and J by 6 bases. The CDR3 contains 15 residues. CDR1 and CDR2 from the germline V gene are MNHEY and SMNVEV (reference sequence). In this sample, this clone turned up once. What it binds is unknown. Repertoires were generated with immunoSEQ multiplex PCR, while TCRdb's copy carries only in-frame clones and drops some. The table lists 150,000 to 200,000 clones, about 89% of them singletons. The sample was PBMCs. This TCR came from a young man in good health and CMV-seropositive. The chain links TRBV27 to TRBJ1-5, with 10 bases lining up with TRBD1. Written as DNA, the CDR3 is TGTGCCAGCAGTCCGGGGACAGGGGCAACTCAGCCCCAGCATTTT. Protein sequence: CASSPGTGATQPQHF.